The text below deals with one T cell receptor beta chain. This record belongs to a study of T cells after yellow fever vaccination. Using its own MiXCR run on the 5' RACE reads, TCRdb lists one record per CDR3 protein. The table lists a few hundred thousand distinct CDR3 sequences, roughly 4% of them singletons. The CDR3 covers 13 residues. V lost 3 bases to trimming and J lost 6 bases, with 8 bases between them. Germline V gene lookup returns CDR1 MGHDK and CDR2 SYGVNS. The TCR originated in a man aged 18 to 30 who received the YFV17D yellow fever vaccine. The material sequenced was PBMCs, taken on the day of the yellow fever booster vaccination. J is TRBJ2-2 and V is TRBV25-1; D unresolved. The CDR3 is CASSDGTAGELFF. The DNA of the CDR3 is TGTGCCAGCAGTGACGGAACCGCCGGGGAGCTGTTTTTT.